Listed below are T cell receptor beta chains from one sample, sequenced in a study of identical twins. MiXCR was run by TCRdb on the 5' RACE reads, yielding one entry per CDR3 protein. The data hold about 460,000 distinct CDR3 sequences, with about 14% observed a single time. The same data also contributed to another study, on yellow fever vaccine responses in identical twins.

The sequencing sample was made of CD4+ T cells sorted from blood. These receptors were obtained from a young woman in good health. Both conserved end residues are part of each CDR3. A D gene is named only where the DNA matches it firmly. Size is omitted from some rows. Given values are once, few, many or a class for expanded clones.

size: few
J: TRBJ2-7
D: .
V: TRBV6-2/TRBV6-3
DNA: TGTGCCAGCAGGGACTTGGACAGCCACCTTTCCTACGAGCAGTACTTC
CDR3: CASRDLDSHLSYEQYF

size: many
J: TRBJ2-3
D: TRBD1
V: TRBV3-1
DNA: TGTGCCAGCAGCCTCGGGACAGGGATCACAGATACGCAGTATTTT
CDR3: CASSLGTGITDTQYF

size: many
J: TRBJ2-3
D: TRBD2
V: TRBV6-5
DNA: TGTGCCAGCAGTTACTCCGGATTAGCGGGAGACCCAGATACGCAGTATTTT
CDR3: CASSYSGLAGDPDTQYF

size: .
J: TRBJ2-5
D: TRBD2
V: TRBV20-1
DNA: TGCAGTGCAAGTAAACTAGCGGGGGGCCGCCAAGAGACCCAGTACTTC
CDR3: CSASKLAGGRQETQYF

size: .
J: TRBJ2-7
D: TRBD2
V: TRBV5-1
DNA: TGCGCCAGCAGCCCCGAACTAGCGTTCTCCTACGAGCAGTACTTC
CDR3: CASSPELAFSYEQYF

size: .
J: TRBJ2-1
D: .
V: TRBV18
DNA: TGTGCCAGCTCACCACCTATGACCACCCGCAATGAGCAGTTCTTC
CDR3: CASSPPMTTRNEQFF

size: .
J: TRBJ2-3
D: .
V: TRBV3-1
DNA: TGTGCCAGCAGCCAAGTTTCAACGGGGAACATGGATACGCAGTATTTT
CDR3: CASSQVSTGNMDTQYF

size: many
J: TRBJ1-6
D: TRBD1
V: TRBV12-3/TRBV12-4
DNA: TGTGCCAGCAGCTACAGGGGTTTGAGTTCACCCCTCCACTTT
CDR3: CASSYRGLSSPLHF

size: few
J: TRBJ2-7
D: .
V: TRBV5-1
DNA: TGCGCCAGCAGCTTGAGTTTCGGGCAGGGCACCTACGAGCAGTACTTC
CDR3: CASSLSFGQGTYEQYF

size: few
J: TRBJ1-1
D: .
V: TRBV20-1
DNA: TGCAGTGTTGGGGTTGGGGGCGCGAACACTGAAGCTTTCTTT
CDR3: CSVGVGGANTEAFF

size: .
J: TRBJ2-7
D: TRBD2
V: TRBV2
DNA: TGTGCCAGCAGTTACTCCGGGACTAGCGGGAATTTACAGTACTTC
CDR3: CASSYSGTSGNLQYF

size: .
J: TRBJ2-7
D: .
V: TRBV29-1
DNA: TGCAGCGCCTTCCTTCCGGGACGGGCGTCCTACGAGCAGTACTTC
CDR3: CSAFLPGRASYEQYF

size: few
J: TRBJ2-3
D: TRBD2
V: TRBV24-1
DNA: TGTGCCACCAGTGATTTGCCTAGCGGACCTAGCACAGATACGCAGTATTTT
CDR3: CATSDLPSGPSTDTQYF

size: few
J: TRBJ2-7
D: .
V: TRBV6-2/TRBV6-3
DNA: TGTGCCAGCAGCCCTCGGTCCCAGTGGGGAGTCTCCTACGAGCAGTACTTC
CDR3: CASSPRSQWGVSYEQYF

size: many
J: TRBJ1-5
D: .
V: TRBV7-9
DNA: TGTGCCAGCAGCCCAAGCGGTAGCAATCAGCCCCAGCATTTT
CDR3: CASSPSGSNQPQHF

size: .
J: TRBJ2-7
D: TRBD1
V: TRBV6-2/TRBV6-3
DNA: TGTGCCAGCCGGAAGGACAGGGGTGAATACGAGCAGTACTTC
CDR3: CASRKDRGEYEQYF

size: .
J: TRBJ2-4
D: .
V: TRBV20-1
DNA: TGCAGTGCTAGAGTGCCGGGGTACGGCAAAAACATTCAGTACTTC
CDR3: CSARVPGYGKNIQYF

size: few
J: TRBJ2-5
D: .
V: TRBV6-1
DNA: TGTGCCAGCAGACGCGACGCGGGGGGACAGGAGACCCAGTACTTC
CDR3: CASRRDAGGQETQYF

size: .
J: TRBJ2-5
D: TRBD2
V: TRBV11-2
DNA: TGTGCCAGCAGCTTAGTAGGGGCTAGCGGGGGAAACCGAGAGACCCAGTACTTC
CDR3: CASSLVGASGGNRETQYF

size: few
J: TRBJ2-3
D: TRBD2
V: TRBV7-3
DNA: TGTGCCAGCAGCTTAAAGGGGACAGCGGGGGGCTTGAGGTACCCAAGTTTTACAGATACGCAGTATTTT
CDR3: CASSLKGTAGGLRYPSFTDTQYF

size: .
J: TRBJ2-3
D: TRBD2
V: TRBV12-3/TRBV12-4
DNA: TGTGCCAGCAGTTGGACTAGCGGGGGGTCTGGAACAGATACGCAGTATTTT
CDR3: CASSWTSGGSGTDTQYF

size: .
J: TRBJ2-2
D: .
V: TRBV5-6
DNA: TGTGCCAGCAGCCGCGGCCGGTACACCGGGGAGCTGTTTTTT
CDR3: CASSRGRYTGELFF

size: few
J: TRBJ2-2
D: .
V: TRBV10-3
DNA: TGTGCCATCAGGGCGGCGAACACCGGGGAGCTGTTTTTT
CDR3: CAIRAANTGELFF

size: .
J: TRBJ1-6
D: TRBD1
V: TRBV7-9
DNA: TGTGCCAGCAGCTTCCGGACAGGGCCAGATTTTGACCTCCTCCACTTT
CDR3: CASSFRTGPDFDLLHF

size: .
J: TRBJ1-5
D: .
V: TRBV11-1
DNA: TGTGCCAGCAGCTTTTTCGCGGGCCCCCCCTATAGCAATCAGCCCCAGCATTTT
CDR3: CASSFFAGPPYSNQPQHF

size: .
J: TRBJ2-5
D: .
V: TRBV7-9
DNA: TGTGCCAGCAGCTTAGACCCAAAAGAGACCCAGTACTTC
CDR3: CASSLDPKETQYF

size: .
J: TRBJ2-7
D: .
V: TRBV4-3
DNA: TGCGCCAGCAGCCAAGATGTCGGATCCTACGAGCAGTACTTC
CDR3: CASSQDVGSYEQYF

size: few
J: TRBJ2-3
D: TRBD2
V: TRBV7-8
DNA: TGTGCCAGCAGCTGGGGACTAGCGGGTTTAAATACGCAGTATTTT
CDR3: CASSWGLAGLNTQYF

size: few
J: TRBJ2-1
D: .
V: TRBV19
DNA: TGTGCCAGTAGTATAGGGGTTCCTTCGGGGTCCCCGTTCTTC
CDR3: CASSIGVPSGSPFF

size: few
J: TRBJ2-7
D: .
V: TRBV6-5
DNA: TGTGCCAGCAGTTACACGCAGGGGGGCAGGGGTAATTACGAGCAGTACTTC
CDR3: CASSYTQGGRGNYEQYF

size: few
J: TRBJ2-2
D: .
V: TRBV15
DNA: TGTGCCACCAGCAGAGATGACACCGGGGAGCTGTTTTTT
CDR3: CATSRDDTGELFF

size: .
J: TRBJ2-3
D: TRBD2
V: TRBV9
DNA: TGTGCCAGCAGCGTAGTCCCTAGCGGGGGCACAGATACGCAGTATTTT
CDR3: CASSVVPSGGTDTQYF

size: many
J: TRBJ2-7
D: TRBD2
V: TRBV7-9
DNA: TGTGCCAGCAGCCCGAGCGGGAGGGTGTACGAGCAGTACTTC
CDR3: CASSPSGRVYEQYF

size: .
J: TRBJ1-2
D: .
V: TRBV2
DNA: TGTGCCAGCAGATTGAGGGGAAACTATGGCTACACCTTC
CDR3: CASRLRGNYGYTF

size: .
J: TRBJ2-4
D: .
V: TRBV21-1
DNA: TGTGCCAGCAGCAAAGCGCTAGTAGGACAGGCAGCCAAAAACATTCAGTACTTC
CDR3: CASSKALVGQAAKNIQYF

size: .
J: TRBJ2-7
D: TRBD1
V: TRBV5-1
DNA: TGCGCCAGCAGCTGGACCGCTCCGGGACAGGGGGCCTACGAGCAGTACTTC
CDR3: CASSWTAPGQGAYEQYF

size: few
J: TRBJ1-4
D: .
V: TRBV7-2
DNA: TGTGCCAGCAGCCCGGACTTTTCAACTAATGAAAAACTGTTTTTT
CDR3: CASSPDFSTNEKLFF

size: few
J: TRBJ2-2
D: .
V: TRBV14
DNA: TGTGCCAGCAGCGGACAGTACAACGGGGAGCTGTTTTTT
CDR3: CASSGQYNGELFF

size: .
J: TRBJ2-6
D: TRBD1
V: TRBV7-9
DNA: TGTGCCAGCAGCCCGGGACAGGGGCTTGGGGCCAACGTCCTGACTTTC
CDR3: CASSPGQGLGANVLTF

size: few
J: TRBJ2-1
D: .
V: TRBV6-2/TRBV6-3
DNA: TGTGCCAGCAGTGTACACGAGGGCAGAATAACGGGGTTTTCCTACAATGAGCAGTTCTTC
CDR3: CASSVHEGRITGFSYNEQFF

size: .
J: TRBJ2-3
D: .
V: TRBV29-1
DNA: TGCAGCGTGTTAGAACACGGCACAGATACGCAGTATTTT
CDR3: CSVLEHGTDTQYF

size: few
J: TRBJ2-5
D: TRBD2
V: TRBV20-1
DNA: TGCAGTGCTCTTCCGGGACTAGCCCCCGAGACCCAGTACTTC
CDR3: CSALPGLAPETQYF

size: .
J: TRBJ2-5
D: .
V: TRBV5-1
DNA: TGCGCCAGCAGACGGGACGTCTACCAAGAGACCCAGTACTTC
CDR3: CASRRDVYQETQYF

size: few
J: TRBJ2-1
D: TRBD2
V: TRBV20-1
DNA: TGCAGTGCTAGGGCTAGCGGGAGGAGTATTGAGCAGTTCTTC
CDR3: CSARASGRSIEQFF